These T cell receptor beta chains were read from a single sample in a study of T cells after yellow fever vaccination. TCRdb analysed the 5' RACE reads with MiXCR anew, one entry per CDR3 protein. The sample includes some 390,000 distinct CDR3 sequences, over 5% of them seen just once. This sample comprised PBMCs, obtained 5 days after the yellow fever booster vaccination. The receptors come from a young man who received the YFV17D yellow fever vaccine. Each CDR3 is given with its conserved first and last residue. D genes are given only for firm matches. The size of a clone is reported for some rows only, either as once, few or many, or as a class for expanded clones.

NA	TRBJ2-6	few	TRBV15	TGTGCCACCACTCAGGGACCGGGCAGGCGCTCTGGGGCCAACGTCCTGACTTTC	CATTQGPGRRSGANVLTF
NA	TRBJ2-7	many	TRBV27	TGTGCCAGCAGCCCCGGCGGATCCCACTACGAGCAGTACTTC	CASSPGGSHYEQYF
TRBD2	TRBJ2-5	NA	TRBV5-1	TGCGCCAGCAGCTTGGAAGGACTAGCGGGAGTGGAGACCCAGTACTTC	CASSLEGLAGVETQYF
TRBD2	TRBJ2-1	many	TRBV29-1	TGCAGCGTTGAAGATAGTCTAGCGGGAGTGCGGAGGAATGAGCAGTTCTTC	CSVEDSLAGVRRNEQFF
NA	TRBJ2-7	many	TRBV18	TGTGCCAGCTCACCACCGATCGCGGCAGGGCGGAACGAGCAGTACTTC	CASSPPIAAGRNEQYF
TRBD1	TRBJ2-1	many	TRBV20-1	TGCAGTGCTAGGCCGGGACAGGGATCCGACAATGAGCAGTTCTTC	CSARPGQGSDNEQFF
NA	TRBJ2-7	many	TRBV7-2	TGTGCCAGCAGCTCACGTCCTAATGGGGAGCAGTACTTC	CASSSRPNGEQYF
NA	TRBJ1-1	NA	TRBV5-1	TGCGCCAGCACCAGCTTGAATCAGGGTAGCACTGAAGCTTTCTTT	CASTSLNQGSTEAFF
NA	TRBJ2-7	few	TRBV29-1	TGCAGCGTTGAGGCTTCGCTAGGAGACTCCTACGAGCAGTACTTC	CSVEASLGDSYEQYF
NA	TRBJ2-7	many	TRBV29-1	TGCAGCGTCGTTACCTACGAGCAGTACTTC	CSVVTYEQYF
NA	TRBJ2-7	many	TRBV7-8	TGTGCCAGCAGCTTAGGTGGGAGCGACTACGAGCAGTACTTC	CASSLGGSDYEQYF
TRBD2	TRBJ2-1	few	TRBV20-1	TGCAGTGCCCCAACTGTTGGCGGGAGCCTCCGGGAGCAGTTCTTC	CSAPTVGGSLREQFF
TRBD1	TRBJ2-7	few	TRBV28	TGTGCCAGCAGCTCCGGGACAGGGGTTTCTCCGTACTTC	CASSSGTGVSPYF
TRBD2	TRBJ2-1	NA	TRBV7-3	TGTGCCAGCAGCTTAAAACCGGGACTAGGACACAATGAGCAGTTCTTC	CASSLKPGLGHNEQFF
NA	TRBJ1-1	NA	TRBV20-1	TGCGCCTCCCCAGGGCAGGCCACTGAAGCTTTCTTT	CASPGQATEAFF
NA	TRBJ2-5	many	TRBV18	TGTGCCAGCTCACCAAGCCGACCAGAAGAGACCCAGTACTTC	CASSPSRPEETQYF
TRBD1	TRBJ1-4	NA	TRBV27	TGTGCCTCCAGGGGGAGCATTAATGAAAAACTGTTTTTT	CASRGSINEKLFF
TRBD2	TRBJ2-5	many	TRBV7-6	TGTGCCAGCAGCCGCCCGCCGACGGGGGGTCCCCAAAGAGAGACCCAGTACTTC	CASSRPPTGGPQRETQYF
NA	TRBJ1-1	many	TRBV5-1	TGCGCCAGCAGCTTGGACTCATACACTGAAGCTTTCTTT	CASSLDSYTEAFF
NA	TRBJ1-2	few	TRBV10-3	TGTGCCATCAGACCCGACAGCTACGTTTCGGCGTACACCTTC	CAIRPDSYVSAYTF
NA	TRBJ2-7	many	TRBV7-9	TGTGCCAGCAGCCAAGGGACCCGAATTCCCTACGAGCAGTACTTC	CASSQGTRIPYEQYF
TRBD2	TRBJ2-7	NA	TRBV5-4	TGTGCCAGCAGCTTGGTTGGTAGCGGGACCAGGGCCTCCTACGAGCAGTACTTC	CASSLVGSGTRASYEQYF
TRBD2	TRBJ2-7	few	TRBV5-4	TGTGCCAGCAGCTTGGGTTCTAGCGGGACCTACGAGCAGTACTTC	CASSLGSSGTYEQYF
NA	TRBJ2-1	few	TRBV12-3/TRBV12-4	TGTGCCAGCAGGGCAACTAGCTCCGAGCAGTTCTTC	CASRATSSEQFF
NA	TRBJ2-5	few	TRBV28	TGTGCCAGCAGTTTAGTGCGGCTACAAGAGACCCAGTACTTC	CASSLVRLQETQYF
TRBD1	TRBJ2-1	NA	TRBV6-5	TGTGCCAGCAGATATCAGGGGGCTGGGAATGAGCAGTTCTTC	CASRYQGAGNEQFF
TRBD2	TRBJ2-1	NA	TRBV20-1	TGCAGTGCAGCTACCGGGACTAGCTACAATGAGCAGTTCTTC	CSAATGTSYNEQFF
TRBD2	TRBJ2-5	many	TRBV5-1	TGCGCCAGCAGCTTGACGACTAGCGGGAGGGCCGGAGAGACCCAGTACTTC	CASSLTTSGRAGETQYF